This T cell receptor (beta chain) was captured by sequencing in a study of cytomegalovirus exposure and HLA in healthy donors. Turning to the study itself: Of the donors genotyped, about 410 in all, over 80% fell in the Caucasian-associated ancestry cluster. Study-wide results and caveats: The study had only CMV serostatus as immune exposure information. Later examination showed HLA-associated TCR beta chains had greater clonal expansion than equally common others. Researchers reported in a later analysis that common viral pathogens appeared linked to several top clusters.

As to this clone: Antigen: not known.

CDR1 and CDR2 from the germline V gene are SGHDT and YYEEEE. The CDR3 contains 15 residues. Trimming removed 4 bases from V and 3 bases from J; junction bases left unmatched: 10. Amplification used 60 Vbeta primers and 13 Jbeta primers. The repertoire was sequenced with immunoSEQ multiplex PCR; TCRdb's copy has only in-frame clones and lacks some. The sample has 150,000 to 200,000 clones, 80% to 90% seen once. The receptor was derived from a man younger than 30 in good health and CMV-seropositive. V usage is TRBV5-6 and J usage is TRBJ2-7, with 7 bases identical to TRBD2. Material: PBMCs. The CDR3 region has the DNA TGTGCCAGCAGCGGGAGGGCTCGGGACGACTACGAGCAGTACTTC. Translation: CASSGRARDDYEQYF. Combining the CDR3 with reference TRBV5-6 and TRBJ2-7 gives the whole variable domain DAGVTQSPTHLIKTRGQQVTLRCSPKSGHDTVSWYQQALGQGPQFIFQYYEEEERQRGNFPDRFSGHQFPNYSSELNVNALLLGDSALYLCASSGRARDDYEQYFGPGTRLTVT.